The rows below give T cell receptor beta chains drawn from one sample of a study of blood T cells in healthy people across ages. TCRdb called the 5' RACE reads again in MiXCR, with one record for every CDR3 protein. The sample lists about 1 million distinct CDR3 sequences, 40% to 55% occurring once. Sequenced sample: blood. These TCRs come from a woman aged 60-70 years in good health. Both conserved end residues are part of each CDR3. The D gene is left open where the match is weak. Clone size is not always given. Where it is, it says once, few, many or a class for expanded clones.

clone size	D gene	J gene	V gene	CDR3 DNA	CDR3 protein
NA	TRBD2	TRBJ2-1	TRBV9	TGTGCCAGCAGCGTAGCTATAGCGGGAGATTCCAATGAGCAGTTCTTC	CASSVAIAGDSNEQFF
few	TRBD2	TRBJ2-5	TRBV4-1	TGCGCCAGCAGTCTGAATCGTGGGGGAGGGCCGGTCGGAGAGACCCAGTACTTC	CASSLNRGGGPVGETQYF
NA	NA	TRBJ1-1	TRBV12-3/TRBV12-4	TGTGCCAGCAGCCTAAGACCGGGCACTGAAGCTTTCTTT	CASSLRPGTEAFF
NA	NA	TRBJ1-1	TRBV7-2	TGTGCCAGCAGCGCCCCGGGTGGGAAGAACACTGAAGCTTTCTTT	CASSAPGGKNTEAFF
NA	NA	TRBJ2-7	TRBV5-4	TGTGCCAGCAGCCCTACGACCTCTACCGAGCAGTACTTC	CASSPTTSTEQYF
NA	TRBD1	TRBJ1-2	TRBV15	TGTGCCACCAGCAGAGATCGGACAGGGAGTCAGGGCTACACCTTC	CATSRDRTGSQGYTF
NA	TRBD2	TRBJ2-5	TRBV5-1	TGCGCCAGCAGCCCGGGGGGGACCCACCCTTCGGATGAGCAGTACTTC	CASSPGGTHPSDEQYF
few	NA	TRBJ2-4	TRBV11-2	TGTGCCAGCAGCCGAGGGTTTAGCCAGGAGCGGTACTTC	CASSRGFSQERYF
few	TRBD1	TRBJ2-3	TRBV6-1	TGTGCCAGCAGTGAAGGGGACAGGTACCCAGATACGCAGTATTTT	CASSEGDRYPDTQYF
few	NA	TRBJ2-1	TRBV10-2	TGCGCCAGCAGAGCTGACTTCTACAATGAGCAGTTCTTC	CASRADFYNEQFF
few	NA	TRBJ2-1	TRBV20-1	TGCAGTGCTAGTCAACCGGGGGGACAAGGACTCAATGAGCAGTTCTTC	CSASQPGGQGLNEQFF
few	NA	TRBJ1-1	TRBV27	TGTGCCAGCAGCCGAACCAGGGATACGAACACTGAAGCTTTCTTT	CASSRTRDTNTEAFF
NA	NA	TRBJ2-3	TRBV7-8	TGTGCCAGCAGCTTACTTTCTCTTGGCACAGATACGCAGTATTTT	CASSLLSLGTDTQYF
few	NA	TRBJ2-1	TRBV2	TGTGCCAGCCTGAGACACCCCGGTGAGCAGTTCTTC	CASLRHPGEQFF
NA	TRBD2	TRBJ2-1	TRBV20-1	TGCAGTGCCTATATAGCGGGGAACCAAGAGACCCAGTTCTTC	CSAYIAGNQETQFF
NA	TRBD1	TRBJ2-7	TRBV29-1	TGCAGCGCCCAGGGGGCATCCTCCTACGAGCAGTACTTC	CSAQGASSYEQYF
NA	NA	TRBJ2-1	TRBV12-3/TRBV12-4	TGTGCCAGCAGCACTTGGGTTGAGCAGTTCTTC	CASSTWVEQFF
few	TRBD1	TRBJ2-3	TRBV20-1	TGCAGTGCTGAGGACAGGGGACGTAAGGATACGCAGTATTTT	CSAEDRGRKDTQYF
NA	NA	TRBJ2-3	TRBV6-5	TGTGCCAGCAGTTTCCAGGGTGGTGGCACAGATACGCAGTATTTT	CASSFQGGGTDTQYF
NA	TRBD2	TRBJ2-1	TRBV29-1	TGCAGCGTTGGCCTAGCGGGTTACAATGAGCAGTTCTTC	CSVGLAGYNEQFF
NA	TRBD1	TRBJ1-2	TRBV28	TGTGCCGTCACTAGGGACAGACTATCCTATGGCTACACCTTC	CAVTRDRLSYGYTF
NA	NA	TRBJ2-7	TRBV3-1	TGTGCTAGCAGCCAGGAAGATCTTCAGGGGTACGAGCAGTACTTC	CASSQEDLQGYEQYF
many	NA	TRBJ2-5	TRBV12-3/TRBV12-4	TGTGCCAGCAGTGTGGGGGGACGGGAGACCCAGTACTTC	CASSVGGRETQYF
few	NA	TRBJ1-2	TRBV9	TGTGCCAGCAGCAGTGAAGGGGGACCTGGCTACACCTTC	CASSSEGGPGYTF
few	NA	TRBJ2-5	TRBV28	TGTGCCAGCAGTTTGCCAGGAGACCAAGAGACCCAGTACTTC	CASSLPGDQETQYF
NA	NA	TRBJ2-1	TRBV6-5	TGTGCCAGCAACGGACCCGAAAGGAATGAGCAGTTCTTC	CASNGPERNEQFF
NA	NA	TRBJ2-7	TRBV10-3	TGTGCCATTAGGACCCGCGGCACCTACGAGCAGTACTTC	CAIRTRGTYEQYF
once	NA	TRBJ2-1	TRBV7-2	TGTGCCAGCAGCTTAGCAGGAAAGGGGGGTTACAATGAGCAGTTCTTC	CASSLAGKGGYNEQFF
many	NA	TRBJ2-7	TRBV29-1	TGCAGCGTTGAGAGGCTAGACAAGCCCTACGAGCAGTACTTC	CSVERLDKPYEQYF
NA	TRBD2	TRBJ2-7	TRBV27	TGTGCCAGCAGTCGAAGCGGGACTCACTACGAGCAGTACTTC	CASSRSGTHYEQYF
NA	NA	TRBJ2-5	TRBV15	TGTGCCACCAGCAGAGATCGGGCAGCAGAGACCCAGTACTTC	CATSRDRAAETQYF
NA	TRBD1	TRBJ2-3	TRBV27	TGTGCCAGCAGAAGCCCGGGACAGGGGACAGATACGCAGTATTTT	CASRSPGQGTDTQYF
many	TRBD1	TRBJ2-5	TRBV2	TGTGCCAGCAGTCGAATAGGGACAGATCAAGAGACCCAGTACTTC	CASSRIGTDQETQYF
once	NA	TRBJ2-5	TRBV3-1	TGTGCCAGCAGCCAAGATGAGGTAGCCGAGACCCAGTACTTC	CASSQDEVAETQYF
NA	NA	TRBJ2-1	TRBV6-5	TGTGCCAGCAGTTACTCGAAGGGCGGTCTACCCGCCTACAATGAGCAGTTCTTC	CASSYSKGGLPAYNEQFF
few	NA	TRBJ2-5	TRBV10-1	TGCGCCAGCAGTGGGGGTAGCACCGACAAGAGGACCCAGTACTTC	CASSGGSTDKRTQYF
NA	TRBD2	TRBJ2-2	TRBV7-3	TGTGCCAGCAGCTTAAAGCTAGCGGGAGCCGGGGAGCTGTTTTTT	CASSLKLAGAGELFF
NA	TRBD2	TRBJ2-4	TRBV3-1	TGTGCCAGCAGCCAAGGGGAGCGGGAGCAGTACTTC	CASSQGEREQYF
few	TRBD2	TRBJ2-7	TRBV10-1	TGCGCCAGCAGGACTAGCGATAAGGATCCCTACGAGCAGTACTTC	CASRTSDKDPYEQYF
few	TRBD2	TRBJ2-1	TRBV27	TGTGCCAGCAGTTTTAGGAGGACTAGGGGCGGCGATGAGCAGTTCTTC	CASSFRRTRGGDEQFF
NA	NA	TRBJ1-1	TRBV27	TGTGCCAGCAGTTTATCCGGCCCCACAATCGTGCGGGGGCCTAACACTGAAGCTTTCTTT	CASSLSGPTIVRGPNTEAFF
few	NA	TRBJ2-3	TRBV28	TGTGCCAGCAGCCCGACAGGACAACACACAGATACGCAGTATTTT	CASSPTGQHTDTQYF
NA	NA	TRBJ1-4	TRBV3-1	TGTGCCAGCAGCCACTCCGGGGCAGGTAATGAAAAACTGTTTTTT	CASSHSGAGNEKLFF
NA	NA	TRBJ1-1	TRBV29-1	TGCAGCGTTGCACTCGGGGCAGGTGGGTCTGAAGCTTTCTTT	CSVALGAGGSEAFF
NA	NA	TRBJ2-3	TRBV20-1	TGCAGTGTGTTGGCGGCCAGCACAGATACGCAGTATTTT	CSVLAASTDTQYF
NA	TRBD1	TRBJ2-7	TRBV7-6	TGTGCCAGCAGCCCCGGTCGGCAGGGGGACCTCTACGAGCAGTACTTC	CASSPGRQGDLYEQYF
NA	TRBD2	TRBJ2-5	TRBV11-2	TGTGCCGGCACTTGGGGACTAGCGGGAGGTTCGGAGACCCAGTACTTC	CAGTWGLAGGSETQYF
few	NA	TRBJ2-1	TRBV5-1	TGCGCCAGCAGAAGGGAGGTGGGCAATGAGCAGTTCTTC	CASRREVGNEQFF
few	NA	TRBJ1-2	TRBV29-1	TGCAGCGTTTGGGGGGCGAATGGCTACACCTTC	CSVWGANGYTF
NA	NA	TRBJ2-7	TRBV20-1	TGCAGTGCTTCGGACCCCACCTCCTTCTACGAGCAGTACTTC	CSASDPTSFYEQYF
few	NA	TRBJ2-7	TRBV2	TGTGCCAGCAAGTTTGACTCCTACGAGCAGTACTTC	CASKFDSYEQYF
NA	NA	TRBJ2-7	TRBV2	TGTGCCAGCTTTTCATTTTTCGAGCAGTACTTC	CASFSFFEQYF
NA	TRBD2	TRBJ2-3	TRBV29-1	TGCAGCGTTGAAGGGGGTGGGAGGGCCGGCGAGGGCACAGATACGCAGTATTTT	CSVEGGGRAGEGTDTQYF